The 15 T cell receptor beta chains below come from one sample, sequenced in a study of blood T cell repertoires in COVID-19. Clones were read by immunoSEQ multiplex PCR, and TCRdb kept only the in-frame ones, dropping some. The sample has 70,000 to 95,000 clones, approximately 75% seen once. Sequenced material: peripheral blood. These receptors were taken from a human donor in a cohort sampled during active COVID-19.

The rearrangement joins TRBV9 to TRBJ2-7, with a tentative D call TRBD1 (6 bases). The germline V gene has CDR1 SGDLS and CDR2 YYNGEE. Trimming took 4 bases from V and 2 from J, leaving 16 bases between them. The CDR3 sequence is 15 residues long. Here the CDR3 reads CASSPRTDPTYEQYF. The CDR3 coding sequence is TGTGCCAGCAGCCCGCGGACAGACCCCACCTACGAGCAGTACTTC.

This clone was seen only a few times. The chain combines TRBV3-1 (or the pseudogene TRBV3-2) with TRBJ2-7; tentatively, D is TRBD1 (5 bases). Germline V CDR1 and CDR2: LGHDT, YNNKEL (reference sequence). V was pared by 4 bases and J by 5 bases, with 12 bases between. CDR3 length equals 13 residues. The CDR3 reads CASSPDTRDEQYF. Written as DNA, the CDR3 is TGTGCCAGCAGCCCCGACACCAGGGACGAGCAGTACTTC.

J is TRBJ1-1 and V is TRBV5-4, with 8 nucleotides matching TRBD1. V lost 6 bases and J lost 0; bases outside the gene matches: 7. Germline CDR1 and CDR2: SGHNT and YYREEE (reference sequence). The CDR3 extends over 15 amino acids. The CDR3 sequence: CASKQGAKMNTEAFF. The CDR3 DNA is TGTGCCAGCAAGCAGGGGGCTAAAATGAACACTGAAGCTTTCTTT.

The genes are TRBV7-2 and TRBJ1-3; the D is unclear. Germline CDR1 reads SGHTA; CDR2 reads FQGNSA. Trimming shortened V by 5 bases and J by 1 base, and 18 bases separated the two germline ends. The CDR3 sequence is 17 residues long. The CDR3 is CASSLSQPAASGNTIYF. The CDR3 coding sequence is TGTGCCAGCAGCCTCTCACAGCCGGCCGCATCTGGAAACACCATATATTTT.

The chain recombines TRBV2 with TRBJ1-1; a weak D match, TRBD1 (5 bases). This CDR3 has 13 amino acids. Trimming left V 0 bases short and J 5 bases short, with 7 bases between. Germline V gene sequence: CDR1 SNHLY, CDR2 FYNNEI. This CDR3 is CASSEAAGTEAFF. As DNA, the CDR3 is TGTGCCAGCAGTGAAGCGGCAGGGACTGAAGCTTTCTTT.

This chain's CDR3 is CASSPGQGNYGYTF. The CDR3 bases are TGTGCCAGCAGCCCGGGACAGGGGAACTATGGCTACACCTTC. This chain links TRBV11-1 with TRBJ1-2; 10 bases fit TRBD1. CDR3 length equals 14 residues. CDR1 is SGHAT and CDR2 is FQDESV in the germline V gene (reference sequence). Trimming removed 5 bases from V and 2 bases from J; junction bases left unmatched: 2. The whole variable domain, remainder taken from reference TRBV11-1 and TRBJ1-2, is EAEVAQSPRYKITEKSQAVAFWCDPISGHATLYWYRQILGQGPELLVQFQDESVVDDSQLPKDRFSAERLKGVDSTLKIQPAELGDSAMYLCASSPGQGNYGYTFGSGTRLTVV.

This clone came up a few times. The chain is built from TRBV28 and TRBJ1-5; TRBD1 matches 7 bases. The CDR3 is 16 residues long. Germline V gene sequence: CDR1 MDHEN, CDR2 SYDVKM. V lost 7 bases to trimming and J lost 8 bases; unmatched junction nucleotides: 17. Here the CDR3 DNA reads TGTGCCAGCACAAGCCCGACAGGGTTTGGTGGTAAGCCCCAGCATTTT. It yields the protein CASTSPTGFGGKPQHF. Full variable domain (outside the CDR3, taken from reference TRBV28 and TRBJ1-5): DVKVTQSSRYLVKRTGEKVFLECVQDMDHENMFWYRQDPGLGLRLIYFSYDVKMKEKGDIPEGYSVSREKKERFSLILESASTNQTSMYLCASTSPTGFGGKPQHFGDGTRLSIL.

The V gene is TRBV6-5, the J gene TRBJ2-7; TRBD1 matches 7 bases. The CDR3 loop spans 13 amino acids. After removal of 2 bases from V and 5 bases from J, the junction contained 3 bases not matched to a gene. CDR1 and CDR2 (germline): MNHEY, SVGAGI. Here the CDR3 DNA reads TGTGCCAGCAGTTACAGGGGGCACAACGAGCAGTACTTC. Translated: CASSYRGHNEQYF.

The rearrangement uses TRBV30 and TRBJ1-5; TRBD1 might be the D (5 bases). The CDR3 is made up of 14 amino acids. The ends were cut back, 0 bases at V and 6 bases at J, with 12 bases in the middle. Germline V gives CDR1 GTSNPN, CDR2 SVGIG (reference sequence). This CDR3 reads CAWSVLGGSQPQHF. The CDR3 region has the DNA TGTGCCTGGAGTGTACTGGGGGGTAGTCAGCCCCAGCATTTT.

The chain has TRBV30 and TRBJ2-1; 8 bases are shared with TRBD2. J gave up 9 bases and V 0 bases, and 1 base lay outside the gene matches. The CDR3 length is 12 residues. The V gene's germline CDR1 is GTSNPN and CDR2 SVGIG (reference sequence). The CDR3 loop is CAWSVRGAEQFF. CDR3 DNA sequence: TGTGCCTGGAGTGTGCGGGGGGCTGAGCAGTTCTTC. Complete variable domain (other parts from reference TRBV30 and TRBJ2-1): SQTIHQWPATLVQPVGSPLSLECTVEGTSNPNLYWYRQAAGRGLQLLFYSVGIGQISSEVPQNLSASRPQDRQFILSSKKLLLSDSGFYLCAWSVRGAEQFFGPGTRLTVL.

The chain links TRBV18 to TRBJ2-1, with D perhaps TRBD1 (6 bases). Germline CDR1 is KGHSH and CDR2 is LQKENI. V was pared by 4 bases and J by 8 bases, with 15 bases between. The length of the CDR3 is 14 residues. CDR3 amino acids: CASSHQQGTHEQFF. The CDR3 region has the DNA TGTGCCAGCTCACATCAACAGGGAACACATGAGCAGTTCTTC.

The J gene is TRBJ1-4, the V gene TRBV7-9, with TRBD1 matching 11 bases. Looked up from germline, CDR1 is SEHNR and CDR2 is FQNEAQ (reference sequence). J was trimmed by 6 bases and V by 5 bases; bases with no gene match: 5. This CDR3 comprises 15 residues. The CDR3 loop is CASSLDRGLDEKLFF. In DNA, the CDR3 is TGTGCCAGCAGCCTGGACAGGGGGCTTGATGAAAAACTGTTTTTT.

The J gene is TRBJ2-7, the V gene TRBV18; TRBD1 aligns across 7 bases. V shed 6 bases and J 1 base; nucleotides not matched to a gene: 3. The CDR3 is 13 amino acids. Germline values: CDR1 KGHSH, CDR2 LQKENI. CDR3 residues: CASSATGSYEQYF. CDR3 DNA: TGTGCCAGCTCCGCGACAGGGTCCTACGAGCAGTACTTC.

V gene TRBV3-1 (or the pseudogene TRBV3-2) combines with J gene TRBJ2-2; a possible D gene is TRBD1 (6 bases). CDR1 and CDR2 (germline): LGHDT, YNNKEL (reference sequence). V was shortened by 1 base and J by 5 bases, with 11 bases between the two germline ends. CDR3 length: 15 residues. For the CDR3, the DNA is TGTGCCAGCAGCCAAGCAAACAGGGCTACCGGGGAGCTGTTTTTT. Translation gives CASSQANRATGELFF.

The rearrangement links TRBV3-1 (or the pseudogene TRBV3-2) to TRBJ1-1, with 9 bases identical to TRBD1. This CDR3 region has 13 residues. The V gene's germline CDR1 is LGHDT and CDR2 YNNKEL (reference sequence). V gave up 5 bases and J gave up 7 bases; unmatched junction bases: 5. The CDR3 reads CASSRQGGNEAFF. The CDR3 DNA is TGTGCCAGCAGCAGACAGGGGGGTAATGAAGCTTTCTTT.